The TCR beta chain under discussion was sequenced for a study of blood T cell repertoires in COVID-19. TCRdb keeps only in-frame clones here, not all; method: immunoSEQ multiplex PCR. The sample has almost 95,000 clones, roughly 87% seen once. Germline CDR1 and CDR2: SGHRS and YFSETQ. V was cut by 4 bases and J by 8 bases, with 12 bases left in between. The CDR3 runs 12 residues. The source material was peripheral blood. The J gene is TRBJ1-2, the V gene TRBV5-1, with a possible D match to TRBD1 (6 bases). This TCR derives from a woman aged 60 to 75 with COVID-19, enrolled during active disease. DNA for the CDR3: TGCGCCAGCAGCCCACAGGGATTGGGCTACACCTTC. It encodes CASSPQGLGYTF.